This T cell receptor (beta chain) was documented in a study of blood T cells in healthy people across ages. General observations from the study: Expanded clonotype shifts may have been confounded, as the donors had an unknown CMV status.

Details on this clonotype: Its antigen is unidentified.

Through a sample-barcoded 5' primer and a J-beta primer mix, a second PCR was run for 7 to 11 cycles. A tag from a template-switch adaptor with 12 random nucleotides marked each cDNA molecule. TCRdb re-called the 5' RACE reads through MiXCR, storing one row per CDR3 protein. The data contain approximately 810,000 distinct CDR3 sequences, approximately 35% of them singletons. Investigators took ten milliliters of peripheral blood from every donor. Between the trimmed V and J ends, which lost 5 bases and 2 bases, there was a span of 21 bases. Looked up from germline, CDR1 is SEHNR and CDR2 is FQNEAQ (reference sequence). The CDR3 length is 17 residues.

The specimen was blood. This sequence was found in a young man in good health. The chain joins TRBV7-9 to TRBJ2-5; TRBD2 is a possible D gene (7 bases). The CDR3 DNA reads TGTGCCAGCAGCCACCCTTGGGGCGGGGGCCGACAAGAGACCCAGTACTTC. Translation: CASSHPWGGGRQETQYF.